This entry is about one T cell receptor beta chain. Its antigen is undetermined. A multiplex PCR was run with 60 Vbeta primers and 13 Jbeta primers. The protocol was immunoSEQ multiplex PCR, while the TCRdb copy is restricted to in-frame clones and leaves out a portion. The data show 150,000 or so clones, approximately 71% seen once. The sample comes from a study of cytomegalovirus exposure and HLA in healthy donors. Study-level points and caveats: CMV serostatus was the sole immune exposure data available. In most subjects, TCR beta sequences reportedly gave accurate predictions of HLA-A and HLA-B alleles.

CDR1 and CDR2 (germline): LNHNV, YYDKDF (reference sequence). The CDR3 contains 14 residues. Germline trimming cut 5 bases from V and 4 bases from J; bases unmatched to any gene: 4. This receptor was taken from a man younger than 40 in good health and CMV-seropositive. The chain has TRBV15 and TRBJ2-2; 7 bases are shared with TRBD2. Sequencing was carried out using PBMCs. This CDR3 is CATSGREGTGELFF. The CDR3, as DNA: TGTGCCACCAGCGGCAGGGAGGGCACCGGGGAGCTGTTTTTT.